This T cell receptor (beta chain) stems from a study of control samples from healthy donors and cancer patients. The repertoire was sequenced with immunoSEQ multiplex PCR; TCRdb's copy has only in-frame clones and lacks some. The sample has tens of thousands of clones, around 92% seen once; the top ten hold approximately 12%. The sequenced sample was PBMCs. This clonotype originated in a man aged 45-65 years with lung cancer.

CDR3 bases: TGTGCCAGCAGTGTCATGGGGCTTTTCGCCAATCAGCCCCAGCATTTT. This encodes CASSVMGLFANQPQHF. The chain couples TRBV28 to TRBJ1-5; D is possibly TRBD1 (5 bases). Looked up from germline, CDR1 is MDHEN and CDR2 is SYDVKM. V gave up 5 bases and J gave up 3 bases, with 17 bases separating them. The CDR3 is 16 residues long. Filled out from reference TRBV28 and TRBJ1-5, the complete variable domain reads DVKVTQSSRYLVKRTGEKVFLECVQDMDHENMFWYRQDPGLGLRLIYFSYDVKMKEKGDIPEGYSVSREKKERFSLILESASTNQTSMYLCASSVMGLFANQPQHFGDGTRLSIL.